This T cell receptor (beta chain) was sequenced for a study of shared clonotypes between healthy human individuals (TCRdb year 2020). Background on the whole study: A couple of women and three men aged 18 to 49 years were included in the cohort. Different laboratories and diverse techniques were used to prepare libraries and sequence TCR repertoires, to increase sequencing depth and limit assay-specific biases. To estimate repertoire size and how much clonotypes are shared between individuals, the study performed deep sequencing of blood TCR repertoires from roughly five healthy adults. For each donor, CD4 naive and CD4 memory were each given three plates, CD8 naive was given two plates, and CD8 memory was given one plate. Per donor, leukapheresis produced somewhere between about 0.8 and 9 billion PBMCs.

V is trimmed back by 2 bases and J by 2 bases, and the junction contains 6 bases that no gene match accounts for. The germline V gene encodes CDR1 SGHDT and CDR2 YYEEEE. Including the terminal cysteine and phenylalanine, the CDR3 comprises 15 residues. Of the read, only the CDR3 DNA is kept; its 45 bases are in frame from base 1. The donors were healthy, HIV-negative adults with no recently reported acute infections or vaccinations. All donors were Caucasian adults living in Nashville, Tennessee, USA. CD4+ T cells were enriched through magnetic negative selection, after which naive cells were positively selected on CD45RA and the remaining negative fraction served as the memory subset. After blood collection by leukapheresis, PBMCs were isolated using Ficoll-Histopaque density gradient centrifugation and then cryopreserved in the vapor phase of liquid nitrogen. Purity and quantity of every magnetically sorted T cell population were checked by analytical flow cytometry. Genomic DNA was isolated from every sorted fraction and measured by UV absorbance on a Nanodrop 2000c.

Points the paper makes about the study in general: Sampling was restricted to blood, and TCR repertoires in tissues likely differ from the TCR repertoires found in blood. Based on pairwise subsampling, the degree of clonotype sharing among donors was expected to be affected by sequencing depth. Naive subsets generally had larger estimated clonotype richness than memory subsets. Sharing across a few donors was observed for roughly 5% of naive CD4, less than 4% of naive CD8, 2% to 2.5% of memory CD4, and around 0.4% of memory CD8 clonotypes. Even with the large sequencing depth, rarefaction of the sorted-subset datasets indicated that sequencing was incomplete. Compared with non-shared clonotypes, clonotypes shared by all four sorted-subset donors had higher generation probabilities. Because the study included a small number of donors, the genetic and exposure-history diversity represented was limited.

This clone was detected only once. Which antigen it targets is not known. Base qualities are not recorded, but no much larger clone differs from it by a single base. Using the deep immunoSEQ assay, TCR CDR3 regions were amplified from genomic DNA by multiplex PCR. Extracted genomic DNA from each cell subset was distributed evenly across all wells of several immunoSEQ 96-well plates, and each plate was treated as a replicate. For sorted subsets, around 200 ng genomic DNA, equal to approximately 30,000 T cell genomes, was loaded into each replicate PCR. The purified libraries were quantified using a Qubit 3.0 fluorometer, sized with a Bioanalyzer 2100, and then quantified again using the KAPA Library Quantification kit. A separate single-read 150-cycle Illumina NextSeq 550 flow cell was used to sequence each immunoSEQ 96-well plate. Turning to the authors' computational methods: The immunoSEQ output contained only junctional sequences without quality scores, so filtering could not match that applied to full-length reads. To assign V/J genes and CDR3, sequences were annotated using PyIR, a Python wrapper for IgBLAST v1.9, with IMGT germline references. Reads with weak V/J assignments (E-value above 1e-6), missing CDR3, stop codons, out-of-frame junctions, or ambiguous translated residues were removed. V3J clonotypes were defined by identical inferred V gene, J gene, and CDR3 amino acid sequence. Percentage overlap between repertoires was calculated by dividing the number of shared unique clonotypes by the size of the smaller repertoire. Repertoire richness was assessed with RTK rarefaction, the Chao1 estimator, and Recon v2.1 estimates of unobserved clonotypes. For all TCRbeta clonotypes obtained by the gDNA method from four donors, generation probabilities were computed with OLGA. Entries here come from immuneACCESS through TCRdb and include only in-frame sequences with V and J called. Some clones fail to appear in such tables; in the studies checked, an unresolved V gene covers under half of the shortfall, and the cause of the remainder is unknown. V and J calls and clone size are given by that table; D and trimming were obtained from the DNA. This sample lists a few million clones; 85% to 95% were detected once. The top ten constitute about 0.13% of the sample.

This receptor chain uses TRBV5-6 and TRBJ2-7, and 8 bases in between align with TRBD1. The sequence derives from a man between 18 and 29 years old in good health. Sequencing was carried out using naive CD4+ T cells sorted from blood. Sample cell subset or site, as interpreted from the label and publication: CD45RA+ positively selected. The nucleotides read TGTGCCAGCAGCTTCGGCAGGGGGCATGCCTACGAGCAGTACTTC. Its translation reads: CASSFGRGHAYEQYF.